One and the same sample provided the 16 T cell receptor beta chains below, sequenced in a study of T cells in Graves' hyperthyroidism and ophthalmopathy (dated by TCRdb to between 2017 and 2020). Libraries came from multiplex PCR. The instrument given in TCRdb is Illumina HiSeq 2000. TCR beta CDR3 regions were amplified from RNA transcripts. The TCR CDR3 was subjected to a first round of RT-PCR using the HTBI primer set and the Qiagen OneStep RT-PCR kit. TCRdb passed the public sequencing reads through fastp at Q25 and MiXCR, retaining productive beta sequences. When rows share a CDR3 protein, they turn into one entry using the most common DNA and genes. The sample profile shows over 300,000 distinct CDR3 sequences; roughly 13% of them were found once. The leading ten clones occupy more than 9.5% of the sample. Sequenced input: blood. The receptor set was obtained from a woman in her sixties with Graves' hyperthyroidism.

In its sample, this clonotype was seen a few times. This chain links TRBV29-1 with TRBJ2-7; 9 bases agree with TRBD1. Germline trimming cut 7 bases from V and 3 bases from J; bases unmatched to any gene: 4. This CDR3 contains 12 residues. CDR1 and CDR2 from the germline V gene are SQVTM and ANQGSEA. The DNA of the CDR3 is TGCAGCGGTATGACAGGGGGCTACGAGCAGTACTTC. The encoded protein is CSGMTGGYEQYF.

This clonotype was seen many times. The J gene is TRBJ2-1, the V gene TRBV24-1, with 9 bases lining up with TRBD1. Germline V gene data show CDR1 as KGHDR and CDR2 as SFDVKD. This CDR3 is built from 18 residues. The trim removed 2 bases at V and 5 bases at J, leaving 12 bases unmatched. This chain's CDR3 is CATSDSHRGQGYHNEQFF. The CDR3 nucleotides are TGTGCCACCAGTGATTCCCACCGCGGACAGGGGTACCACAATGAGCAGTTCTTC.

This clonotype showed up many times. This chain links TRBV30 with TRBJ2-5; TRBD2 matches 9 bases. The CDR3 sequence is 13 residues long. With V trimmed by 4 bases and J by 0 bases, 0 bases remained unmatched. Per germline, CDR1 GTSNPN and CDR2 SVGIG (reference sequence). In DNA, the CDR3 is TGTGCCTGGACTAGCGGGAACCAAGAGACCCAGTACTTC. As protein: CAWTSGNQETQYF.

This clonotype showed up many times. This chain joins TRBV19 and TRBJ1-2; 8 positions match TRBD1. This CDR3 region has 14 residues. V trimming: 7 bases; J trimming: 2 bases; junction bases outside the gene matches: 6. Germline V gene lookup returns CDR1 LNHDA and CDR2 SQIVND (reference sequence). Here the CDR3 reads CASTPGQVNYGYTF. The DNA of the CDR3 is TGTGCCAGTACCCCGGGACAGGTGAACTATGGCTACACCTTC.

This clonotype was picked up many times. This chain connects TRBV20-1 to TRBJ2-7; 7 bases agree with TRBD2. Germline CDR1 DFQATT, CDR2 SNEGSKA (reference sequence). The CDR3 runs 13 residues. With V trimmed by 3 bases and J by 4 bases, 6 bases remained unmatched. The CDR3 DNA follows: TGCAGTGCTAGCCCGCTAGCGGTGTACGAGCAGTACTTC. This encodes CSASPLAVYEQYF.

This clonotype was seen only a few times. The chain links TRBV7-3 to TRBJ2-1; TRBD2 aligns across 11 bases. Trimming at V came to 8 bases and at J to 7 bases, leaving 10 bases not matched to a gene. CDR1 SGHTA and CDR2 FQGTGA come from the germline V gene. The CDR3 runs to 15 residues. The CDR3: CASGLAGGPWNEQFF. Written as DNA, the CDR3 is TGTGCCAGCGGATTAGCGGGAGGGCCCTGGAATGAGCAGTTCTTC.

This clonotype was picked up many times. This rearrangement joins TRBV2 to TRBJ2-1; weak D call: TRBD2 (6 bases). Looked up from germline, CDR1 is SNHLY and CDR2 is FYNNEI. V was pared by 7 bases and J by 0 bases, with 19 bases between. CDR3 length equals 17 residues. The CDR3 DNA reads as TGTGCCAGCACCCAGGAGGGACTGACCAGCTCCTACAATGAGCAGTTCTTC. Encoded protein: CASTQEGLTSSYNEQFF.

This clonotype was found many times. The chain joins TRBV20-1 to TRBJ2-3; 10 bases align to TRBD2. J was trimmed by 3 bases and V by 1 base; bases with no gene match: 7. This CDR3 contains 16 residues. Germline assignment: CDR1 DFQATT and CDR2 SNEGSKA (reference sequence). In DNA, the CDR3 is TGCAGTGCTAGAGGGTCTAGCGGGAGTAGGACAGATACGCAGTATTTT. It translates to CSARGSSGSRTDTQYF.

There are many counts of this clonotype. The V gene is TRBV5-1, the J gene TRBJ1-2; D is unclear. CDR1 and CDR2 from the germline V gene are SGHRS and YFSETQ. V lost 0 bases to trimming and J lost 0 bases, with 9 bases between them. This CDR3 is built from 15 residues. For the CDR3, the DNA is TGCGCCAGCAGCTTGGCGGGCCAGCCTAACTATGGCTACACCTTC. Encoded protein: CASSLAGQPNYGYTF.

This sequence joins TRBV6-1 and TRBJ2-4; 12 nucleotides align to TRBD1. The germline V gene encodes CDR1 MNHNS and CDR2 SASEGT. This CDR3 contains 13 residues. V shed 6 bases, J shed 9 bases, and the junction held 3 bases outside the gene matches. DNA for the CDR3: TGTGCCAGCAGGGGACAGGGGGCGGGCATTCAGTACTTC. Its translation is CASRGQGAGIQYF.

This clonotype has ten or more counts. The chain couples TRBV12-3 or TRBV12-4 to TRBJ2-2, with a tentative D call TRBD2 (8 bases). CDR3 size: 15 residues. V lost 6 bases, J lost 4 bases, and 15 bases lay in between. CDR3 protein: CASSLGRGPTGELFF. CDR3 nucleotides: TGTGCCAGCAGCCTCGGGAGGGGGCCCACCGGGGAGCTGTTTTTT.

This sequence joins TRBV5-6 and TRBJ2-5; tentatively, D is TRBD1 (6 bases). The germline V gene encodes CDR1 SGHDT and CDR2 YYEEEE. Trimming removed 0 bases at V and 2 bases at J, with 11 bases between. The CDR3 runs to 15 residues. The CDR3 region is CASSLGQGMQETQYF. As DNA, the CDR3 is TGTGCCAGCAGCTTGGGGCAGGGGATGCAAGAGACCCAGTACTTC.

This clonotype turned up a few times. The J gene is TRBJ2-2, the V gene TRBV7-9; 7 bases are shared with TRBD2. Germline V CDR1 and CDR2: SEHNR, FQNEAQ (reference sequence). This CDR3 is 17 amino acids long. After removal of 5 bases from V and 4 bases from J, the junction contained 13 bases not matched to a gene. CDR3 in DNA: TGTGCCAGCAGCCCTCAGGGTTCGGGAGGCGGCACCGGGGAGCTGTTTTTT. This gives the protein CASSPQGSGGGTGELFF.

This clonotype was seen more than once but under ten times. This chain uses TRBV6-2 or TRBV6-3 with TRBJ2-3, with D possibly being TRBD2 (5 bases). Germline values: CDR1 MNHEY, CDR2 SVGEGT. The CDR3 loop spans 15 amino acids. Trimming pared 7 bases from V and 4 bases from J, leaving 18 bases between. The DNA of the CDR3 is TGTGCCAGCAATTTACGGCGGGCTACGTCAGATACGCAGTATTTT. Residues: CASNLRRATSDTQYF.

This clonotype has just a few counts. The genes are TRBV19 and TRBJ2-6; D is possibly TRBD1 or TRBD2 (5 bases each). This CDR3 is built from 15 residues. The V and J ends lost 10 bases and 4 bases respectively, with 17 bases between them. Germline V gives CDR1 LNHDA, CDR2 SQIVND (reference sequence). The CDR3: CATGTHLEGANVLTF. Here the CDR3 DNA reads TGTGCCACCGGGACCCACCTCGAAGGGGCCAACGTCCTGACTTTC.

The rearrangement links TRBV7-9 to TRBJ2-5; TRBD1 matches at 10 bases. Germline CDR1 reads SEHNR; CDR2 reads FQNEAQ (reference sequence). The length of the CDR3 is 16 residues. After removal of 4 bases from V and 4 bases from J, the junction contained 9 bases not matched to a gene. This CDR3 is CASSSTRQGARETQYF. The CDR3 coding sequence is TGTGCCAGCAGCTCCACTCGACAGGGGGCGAGAGAGACCCAGTACTTC.